The 32 T cell receptor beta chains presented below share a single source sample, sequenced in a study of cytomegalovirus exposure and HLA in healthy donors. TCRdb's copy holds only in-frame clones and misses some; the assay was immunoSEQ multiplex PCR. The profile shows tens of thousands of clones, about 97% of them singletons. The sample taken for sequencing was PBMCs. Receptor source: a man aged 30-40 years in good health and CMV-seropositive.

This chain links TRBV27 with TRBJ1-2; D call uncertain. The CDR3 has 13 residues. The germline gives CDR1 MNHEY, CDR2 SMNVEV (reference sequence). Trimming removed 2 bases at V and 3 bases at J, with 7 bases between. CDR3 loop: CASSLREDYGYTF. DNA of the CDR3: TGTGCCAGCAGTTTAAGGGAGGACTATGGCTACACCTTC.

The chain couples TRBV5-4 to TRBJ1-2; D possibly corresponds to TRBD1 (5 bases). V was shortened by 4 bases and J by 5 bases, with 15 bases between the two germline ends. The CDR3 runs to 14 residues. Germline V gene lookup returns CDR1 SGHNT and CDR2 YYREEE (reference sequence). The CDR3 region is CASSPSPGEYGYTF. In DNA, the CDR3 is TGTGCCAGCAGCCCTTCACCGGGGGAGTATGGCTACACCTTC.

This clone was found once. The chain recombines TRBV27 with TRBJ2-7, with 8 nucleotides matching TRBD1. The CDR3 is made up of 15 amino acids. V dropped 5 bases and J dropped 8; count of bases not matched to a gene: 14. Germline assignment: CDR1 MNHEY and CDR2 SMNVEV (reference sequence). The CDR3 bases are TGTGCCAGCAGTCCACAAAGCGGACAGGGACCGAAGCAGTACTTC. The encoded protein is CASSPQSGQGPKQYF.

Written as DNA, the CDR3 is TGTGCCAGCAGCTTACAGGGAGGAAGCGGCTACACCTTC. Its protein product is CASSLQGGSGYTF. The chain joins TRBV7-3 to TRBJ1-2; TRBD1 might be the D (5 bases). The CDR3 sequence is 13 residues long. In germline, CDR1 is SGHTA, CDR2 FQGTGA. The V gene lost 2 bases and the J gene lost 8 bases, with 12 bases spanning the gap.

The chain has TRBV27 and TRBJ2-7; D is unclear. The germline V gene encodes CDR1 MNHEY and CDR2 SMNVEV (reference sequence). Trimming removed 2 bases at V and 3 bases at J, with 11 bases between. The CDR3 loop spans 14 amino acids. The CDR3 sequence: CASSLLPPYYEQYF. The CDR3 DNA is TGTGCCAGCAGTTTACTACCGCCATACTACGAGCAGTACTTC.

This clone came up once. The chain has TRBV7-8 and TRBJ2-7, with D possibly matching TRBD1 (6 bases). The V end lost 0 bases, the J end lost 2 bases, and 8 bases lay between the germline ends. This CDR3 is built from 14 residues. Per germline, CDR1 SGHVS and CDR2 FQNEAQ. The CDR3 spells CASSLADRAYEQYF. In nucleotides, the CDR3 is TGTGCCAGCAGCTTAGCGGACAGAGCCTACGAGCAGTACTTC.

The V gene is TRBV30, the J gene TRBJ1-5; TRBD1 is a possible D gene (5 bases). The CDR3 runs to 14 residues. V dropped 1 base and J dropped 7 bases, with 14 bases sitting between them. Germline-derived CDR1 and CDR2 are GTSNPN and SVGIG (reference sequence). The DNA for the CDR3 is TGTGCCTGGAGTGGTAATAGGGGCAGGCAGCCCCAGCATTTT. It yields the protein CAWSGNRGRQPQHF.

The V and J genes are TRBV13 and TRBJ2-3; TRBD1 aligns across 7 bases. In germline, CDR1 is PRHDT, CDR2 FYEKMQ (reference sequence). The CDR3 loop spans 18 amino acids. J lost 5 bases, V lost 5 bases, and 19 bases had no gene match. The CDR3 here is CASSPDLTGASEKDTQYF. The CDR3 DNA is TGTGCCAGCAGCCCGGATCTCACAGGGGCCAGCGAGAAAGATACGCAGTATTTT. The complete variable domain, with remaining parts taken from reference TRBV13 and TRBJ2-3, reads AAGVIQSPRHLIKEKRETATLKCYPIPRHDTVYWYQQGPGQDPQFLISFYEKMQSDKGSIPDRFSAQQFSDYHSELNMSSLELGDSALYFCASSPDLTGASEKDTQYFGPGTRLTVL.

DNA for the CDR3: TGTGCCAGCAGTTTCGGGGACAGGGTCTTTGGCTACACCTTC. This sequence encodes CASSFGDRVFGYTF. This chain links TRBV28 with TRBJ1-2; 9 bases are a match to TRBD1. V lost 3 bases to trimming and J lost 7 bases; unmatched junction nucleotides: 6. Germline lookup yields CDR1 MDHEN and CDR2 SYDVKM. The CDR3 length is 14 residues.

V usage is TRBV27 and J usage is TRBJ2-1; 7 bases align to TRBD1. Germline assignment: CDR1 MNHEY and CDR2 SMNVEV (reference sequence). The CDR3 spans 14 residues. V gave up 5 bases and J gave up 2 bases; unmatched junction bases: 3. The CDR3 protein is CASSRGRTYNEQFF. DNA for the CDR3: TGTGCCAGCAGTAGGGGGCGGACCTACAATGAGCAGTTCTTC.

This clone is a singleton in its sample. V and J are TRBV4-1 and TRBJ2-7, with 9 bases matching TRBD2. Germline-derived CDR1 and CDR2 are MGHRA and YSYEKL. The CDR3 sequence is 17 residues long. With 0 bases clipped from V and 6 bases from J, the junction kept 12 bases outside the gene matches. The CDR3 loop is CASSQDVSGGPNPEQYF. The DNA for the CDR3 is TGCGCCAGCAGCCAAGACGTTAGCGGGGGCCCTAATCCCGAGCAGTACTTC.

This clone appeared once. This chain joins TRBV4-3 and TRBJ1-2, with TRBD1 matching over 7 bases. With V trimmed by 0 bases and J by 8 bases, 12 bases remained unmatched. Per the germline V gene, CDR1 is LGHNA and CDR2 is YSLEER. This CDR3 region has 16 residues. CDR3 nucleotides: TGCGCCAGCAGCCAAGATTCGGGCAGGGGGGCGAGGGGCTACACCTTC. This gives the protein CASSQDSGRGARGYTF.

The chain recombines TRBV30 with TRBJ2-1, with D possibly matching TRBD1 (6 bases). This CDR3 contains 12 residues. Trimming removed 1 base at V and 5 bases at J, with 6 bases between. In germline, CDR1 is GTSNPN, CDR2 SVGIG (reference sequence). The chain's CDR3 is CAWSDRDNEQFF. The CDR3 DNA reads TGTGCCTGGAGTGACAGGGACAATGAGCAGTTCTTC.

The chain has TRBV10-1 and TRBJ2-7; TRBD2 matches 9 bases. The V gene's germline CDR1 is WNHNN and CDR2 SYGVQD (reference sequence). The CDR3 has 14 amino acids. J was trimmed by 6 bases and V by 4 bases; bases with no gene match: 7. The CDR3, as DNA: TGCGCCAGCAGTGTTTCTAGCGGGAATTCCGAGCAGTACTTC. Its protein is CASSVSSGNSEQYF.

V is TRBV19 and J is TRBJ1-5, with 9 bases that match TRBD1. The ends lost 3 bases at V and 6 bases at J; junction bases unmatched: 6. Germline V gene sequence: CDR1 LNHDA, CDR2 SQIVND (reference sequence). The CDR3 runs 15 residues. The CDR3 sequence: CASSIYGQGIQPQHF. CDR3 nucleotides: TGTGCCAGTAGTATTTACGGACAGGGGATTCAGCCCCAGCATTTT.

The rearrangement links TRBV7-9 to TRBJ1-2, with 8 bases matching TRBD1. V trimming: 7 bases; J trimming: 4 bases; junction bases outside the gene matches: 8. Germline-derived CDR1 and CDR2 are SEHNR and FQNEAQ (reference sequence). CDR3 length equals 14 residues. The CDR3 reads CASKRTGLSYGYTF. The CDR3 nucleotides read TGTGCCAGCAAACGGACAGGGCTCTCCTATGGCTACACCTTC.

The V and J genes are TRBV5-1 and TRBJ1-1; TRBD1 might be the D (5 bases). The CDR3 has 13 residues. Deletions cut 4 bases from V and 1 base from J, with 8 bases between. Germline V lookup: CDR1 SGHRS, CDR2 YFSETQ. This CDR3 reads CASSGGQNTEAFF. CDR3 nucleotide sequence: TGCGCCAGCAGCGGCGGACAGAACACTGAAGCTTTCTTT.

The gene calls are TRBV6-4 and TRBJ2-3; D possibly corresponds to TRBD2 (6 bases). Germline CDR1 and CDR2: MRHNA and SNTAGT. The CDR3 is made up of 15 amino acids. Between the trimmed V and J ends, which lost 0 bases and 4 bases, there was a span of 11 bases. CDR3 sequence: CASSDSAGRSDTQYF. As DNA, the CDR3 is TGTGCCAGCAGTGACTCGGCAGGGAGGTCAGATACGCAGTATTTT.

V is TRBV30 and J is TRBJ1-2; TRBD1 matches 8 bases. Germline V gives CDR1 GTSNPN, CDR2 SVGIG (reference sequence). The CDR3 is 14 residues long. Losses at the gene ends were 2 bases for V and 4 bases for J; bases not matched to a gene: 6. In DNA, the CDR3 is TGTGCCTGGAGTCTAGCAGGGGGCACCTATGGCTACACCTTC. It yields the protein CAWSLAGGTYGYTF.

V gene TRBV11-2 combines with J gene TRBJ1-1; maybe TRBD1 (5 bases). Deletions cut 5 bases from V and 8 bases from J, with 15 bases between. Looked up from germline, CDR1 is SGHAT and CDR2 is FQNNGV. This CDR3 is built from 13 residues. CDR3 coding DNA: TGTGCCAGCAGCCCAAACGGGGGTTGGGAAGCTTTCTTT. This sequence encodes CASSPNGGWEAFF. Complete variable domain (other parts from reference TRBV11-2 and TRBJ1-1): EAGVAQSPRYKIIEKRQSVAFWCNPISGHATLYWYQQILGQGPKLLIQFQNNGVVDDSQLPKDRFSAERLKGVDSTLKIQPAKLEDSAVYLCASSPNGGWEAFFGQGTRLTVV.

The V call is TRBV7-9, the J call TRBJ2-7; D possibly corresponds to TRBD2 (5 bases). The CDR3 runs 15 residues. Trimming took off 1 base at V and 0 bases at J, with 10 bases between the two ends. Germline CDR1 is SEHNR and CDR2 is FQNEAQ (reference sequence). The CDR3 loop is CASSLDGGSSYEQYF. For the CDR3, the DNA is TGTGCCAGCAGCTTAGACGGAGGCAGCTCCTACGAGCAGTACTTC.

This clone was seen a single time. The CDR3: CASSARTGATLYDEQFF. For the CDR3, the DNA is TGTGCCAGCAGCGCAAGGACAGGGGCAACTCTTTACGATGAGCAGTTCTTC. The rearrangement links TRBV11-2 to TRBJ2-1, with 9 bases lining up with TRBD1. Trimming took 5 bases from V and 8 from J; bases not matched to a gene: 16. The CDR3 is 17 residues long. Germline assignment: CDR1 SGHAT and CDR2 FQNNGV.

This sequence joins TRBV2 and TRBJ2-7; 10 bases map to TRBD1. The germline V gene encodes CDR1 SNHLY and CDR2 FYNNEI. The CDR3 is 15 amino acids. The trim removed 4 bases at V and 2 bases at J, leaving 5 bases unmatched. The CDR3 region is CASSGRTGGPYEQYF. The CDR3, as DNA: TGTGCCAGCAGTGGCAGGACAGGGGGACCCTACGAGCAGTACTTC.

This chain links TRBV16 with TRBJ1-2; 7 bases fit TRBD1. Trimming at V came to 1 base and at J to 1 base, leaving 6 bases not matched to a gene. Germline V gene data show CDR1 as KGHSY and CDR2 as FQNENV. The CDR3 sequence is 16 residues long. The CDR3 nucleotides read TGTGCCAGCAGCCAATGGCGGCAGGGGGATAACTATGGCTACACCTTC. Translated, it gives CASSQWRQGDNYGYTF.

The chain has TRBV4-3 and TRBJ2-7; the D gene is possibly TRBD1 (5 bases). The CDR3 is 14 amino acids. Trimming stripped 4 bases from V and 5 bases from J, with 15 bases between. Germline V gene lookup returns CDR1 LGHNA and CDR2 YSLEER. The CDR3 DNA follows: TGCGCCAGCAGCCCTAACTCCCGGACAAACGAGCAGTACTTC. Translation: CASSPNSRTNEQYF.

The chain employs TRBV11-2 and TRBJ2-1; TRBD1 aligns across 11 bases. Losses at the gene ends were 5 bases for V and 6 bases for J; bases not matched to a gene: 12. This CDR3 comprises 17 residues. Per germline, CDR1 SGHAT and CDR2 FQNNGV. The CDR3 nucleotides read TGTGCCAGCAGCCCACCTTTCAGGGACAGGGGGTCCAATGAGCAGTTCTTC. Protein product: CASSPPFRDRGSNEQFF. Full variable domain (remainder filled in from reference TRBV11-2 and TRBJ2-1): EAGVAQSPRYKIIEKRQSVAFWCNPISGHATLYWYQQILGQGPKLLIQFQNNGVVDDSQLPKDRFSAERLKGVDSTLKIQPAKLEDSAVYLCASSPPFRDRGSNEQFFGPGTRLTVL.

The chain carries TRBV27 and TRBJ1-1; D is uncertain. Germline V gives CDR1 MNHEY, CDR2 SMNVEV (reference sequence). CDR3 size: 15 residues. Trimming removed 4 bases at V and 6 bases at J, with 18 bases between. CDR3: CASSSSNWARSEAFF. In DNA, the CDR3 is TGTGCCAGCAGTTCCTCGAACTGGGCGCGTTCTGAAGCTTTCTTT.

For the CDR3, the DNA is TGTGCCTGGAGTTCGACTAGTTCTGAGCAGTTCTTC. Protein: CAWSSTSSEQFF. V gene TRBV30 combines with J gene TRBJ2-1, with D maybe TRBD2 (6 bases). The CDR3 contains 12 residues. Looked up from germline, CDR1 is GTSNPN and CDR2 is SVGIG (reference sequence). V lost 2 bases to trimming and J lost 9 bases, with 11 bases between them. The whole variable domain, remainder taken from reference TRBV30 and TRBJ2-1, is SQTIHQWPATLVQPVGSPLSLECTVEGTSNPNLYWYRQAAGRGLQLLFYSVGIGQISSEVPQNLSASRPQDRQFILSSKKLLLSDSGFYLCAWSSTSSEQFFGPGTRLTVL.

The V gene is TRBV5-4, the J gene TRBJ2-7; TRBD1 matches at 8 bases. J gave up 2 bases and V 0 bases, and 1 base lay outside the gene matches. The CDR3 consists of 14 residues. Germline values: CDR1 SGHNT, CDR2 YYREEE (reference sequence). Written as DNA, the CDR3 is TGTGCCAGCAGCTTGGAGACAGGGGCCTACGAGCAGTACTTC. Translated: CASSLETGAYEQYF. Drawing the rest from reference TRBV5-4 and TRBJ2-7, the complete variable domain is ETGVTQSPTHLIKTRGQQVTLRCSSQSGHNTVSWYQQALGQGPQFIFQYYREEENGRGNFPPRFSGLQFPNYSSELNVNALELDDSALYLCASSLETGAYEQYFGPGTRLTVT.

The chain has TRBV15 and TRBJ1-5; no clear D. The CDR3 is 14 residues long. Trimming left V 5 bases short and J 0 bases short, with 8 bases between. CDR1 and CDR2 (germline): LNHNV, YYDKDF (reference sequence). Written as DNA, the CDR3 is TGTGCCACCAGCCCCCCCGTTAGCAATCAGCCCCAGCATTTT. Protein sequence: CATSPPVSNQPQHF.

The CDR3 DNA reads as TGTGCCAGCATTGACAGGGATAGCAATCAGCCCCAGCATTTT. This sequence encodes CASIDRDSNQPQHF. The chain couples TRBV6-6 to TRBJ1-5, with 7 nucleotides matching TRBD1. After removal of 7 bases from V and 0 bases from J, the junction contained 3 bases not matched to a gene. In germline, CDR1 is MNHNY, CDR2 SVGAGI (reference sequence). The CDR3 extends over 14 amino acids.

The chain couples TRBV28 to TRBJ2-7; TRBD1 matches 10 bases. Germline CDR1 MDHEN, CDR2 SYDVKM. This CDR3 region has 15 residues. V shed 5 bases, J shed 3 bases, and the junction held 7 bases outside the gene matches. The CDR3: CASSPSGTGDYEQYF. The DNA of the CDR3 is TGTGCCAGCAGTCCCTCGGGGACAGGGGACTACGAGCAGTACTTC.